The clone carrying this TCR beta chain turned up a few times. Its target is unknown. In TCRdb, the RT-PCR reads were re-called with MiXCR into one record per CDR3 protein. This sample carries more than 600,000 distinct CDR3 sequences, about 18% of them seen once, and the ten largest clones take approximately 11%. This entry comes from a study of response to subunit inactivated influenza vaccine. Study results and limitations: T cells newly recruited by each seasonal influenza vaccination are few, the authors suggested.

This TCR was recovered from a man aged 50-59 years who received an inactivated influenza vaccine. The sequenced sample was PBMCs from blood, obtained around 5 days after vaccination.

CDR3 in DNA: TGTGCCAGCAGCTTAGAGAGCCGGGAGCTGTTTTTT. Its protein is CASSLESRELFF. The chain combines TRBV7-2 with TRBJ2-2; D is unclear. V shed 1 base and J shed 9 bases, with 6 bases lying between them. The V gene's germline CDR1 is SGHTA and CDR2 FQGNSA. The CDR3 totals 12 residues.